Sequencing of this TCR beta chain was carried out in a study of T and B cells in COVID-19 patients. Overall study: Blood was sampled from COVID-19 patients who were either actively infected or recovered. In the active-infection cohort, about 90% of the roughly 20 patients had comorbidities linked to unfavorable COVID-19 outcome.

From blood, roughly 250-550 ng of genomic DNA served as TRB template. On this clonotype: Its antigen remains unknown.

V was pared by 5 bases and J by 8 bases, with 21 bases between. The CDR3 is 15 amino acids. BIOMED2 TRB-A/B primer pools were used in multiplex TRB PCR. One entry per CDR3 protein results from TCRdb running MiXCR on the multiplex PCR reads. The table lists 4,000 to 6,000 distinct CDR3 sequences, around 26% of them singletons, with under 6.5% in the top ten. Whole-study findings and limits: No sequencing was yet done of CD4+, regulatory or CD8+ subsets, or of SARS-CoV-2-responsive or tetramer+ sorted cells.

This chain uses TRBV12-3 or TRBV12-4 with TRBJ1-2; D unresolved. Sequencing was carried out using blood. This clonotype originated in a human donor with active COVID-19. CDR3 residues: CASSTQDNRALGYTF. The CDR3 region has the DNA TGTGCCAGCAGTACCCAAGACAATAGGGCACTAGGCTACACCTTC.